The clone carrying this T cell receptor (beta chain) was recorded at least ten times. Its target is unknown. Other nucleotide sequences in the sample specify the same CDR3. Germline CDR1 and CDR2: SGHTA and FQGNSA. J was trimmed by 2 bases and V by 4 bases; bases with no gene match: 5. The CDR3 sequence is 14 residues long. The sample is drawn from a study of beta chain features in type 1 diabetes. General study findings and limits: Patients' naive, central memory and regulatory TCRB repertoires appeared more alike than those of healthy donors. A moderate, significant TCRB CDR3 shortening appeared in type 1 diabetes across four CD4+ subsets.

The entirety of the isolated RNA underwent reverse transcription, so expressed TCRB transcripts were sequenced. The data were produced by immunoSEQ multiplex PCR, yet TCRdb's version contains in-frame clones alone and is incomplete. The sample comprises 300,000 to 450,000 clones, 10% to 15% of which are singletons, and about 0.018% rests with the top ten. The V call is TRBV7-2, the J call TRBJ2-7; 7 nucleotides align to TRBD1. This TCR came from a man aged 18-30 years in good health. The sample taken for sequencing was naive CD4+ T cells from blood. The CDR3 DNA sequence: TGTGCCAGCAGCTCTTGGACAGGAGCCTACGAGCAGTACTTC. Its protein product is CASSSWTGAYEQYF.